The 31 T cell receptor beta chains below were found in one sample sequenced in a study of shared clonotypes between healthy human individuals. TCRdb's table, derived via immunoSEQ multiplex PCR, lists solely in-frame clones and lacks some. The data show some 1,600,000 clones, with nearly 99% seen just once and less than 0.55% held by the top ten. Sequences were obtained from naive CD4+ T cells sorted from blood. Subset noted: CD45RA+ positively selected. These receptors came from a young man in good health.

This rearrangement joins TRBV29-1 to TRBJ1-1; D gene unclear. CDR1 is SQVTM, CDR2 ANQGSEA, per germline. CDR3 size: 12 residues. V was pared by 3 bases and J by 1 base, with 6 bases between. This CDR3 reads CSVDNQNTEAFF. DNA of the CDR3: TGCAGCGTTGATAACCAGAACACTGAAGCTTTCTTT.

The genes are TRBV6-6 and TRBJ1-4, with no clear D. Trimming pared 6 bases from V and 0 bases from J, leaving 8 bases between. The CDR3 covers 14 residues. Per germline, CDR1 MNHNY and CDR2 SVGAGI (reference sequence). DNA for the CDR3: TGTGCCAGCAGCTCGACATCAACTAATGAAAAACTGTTTTTT. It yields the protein CASSSTSTNEKLFF.

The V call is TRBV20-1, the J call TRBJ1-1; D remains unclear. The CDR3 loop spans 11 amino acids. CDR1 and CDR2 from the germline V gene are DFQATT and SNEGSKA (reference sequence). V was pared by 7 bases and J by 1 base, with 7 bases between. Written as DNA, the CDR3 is TGCAGTGGGTGGAGGAACACTGAAGCTTTCTTT. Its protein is CSGWRNTEAFF.

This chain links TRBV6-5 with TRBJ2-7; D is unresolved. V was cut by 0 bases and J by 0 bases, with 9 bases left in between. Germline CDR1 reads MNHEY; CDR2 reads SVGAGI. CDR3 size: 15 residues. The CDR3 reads CASSYSYRNSYEQYF. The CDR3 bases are TGTGCCAGCAGTTACTCCTATCGGAACTCCTACGAGCAGTACTTC.

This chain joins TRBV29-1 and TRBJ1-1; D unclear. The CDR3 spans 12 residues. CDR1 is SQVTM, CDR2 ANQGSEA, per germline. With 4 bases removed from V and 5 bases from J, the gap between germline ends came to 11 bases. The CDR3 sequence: CSVVWRGTEAFF. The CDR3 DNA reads TGCAGCGTTGTTTGGCGGGGTACTGAAGCTTTCTTT.

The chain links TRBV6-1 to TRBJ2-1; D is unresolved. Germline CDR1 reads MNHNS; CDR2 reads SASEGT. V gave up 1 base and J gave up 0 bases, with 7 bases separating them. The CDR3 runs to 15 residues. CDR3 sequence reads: CASSEDVGSYNEQFF. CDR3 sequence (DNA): TGTGCCAGCAGTGAAGACGTTGGCTCCTACAATGAGCAGTTCTTC.

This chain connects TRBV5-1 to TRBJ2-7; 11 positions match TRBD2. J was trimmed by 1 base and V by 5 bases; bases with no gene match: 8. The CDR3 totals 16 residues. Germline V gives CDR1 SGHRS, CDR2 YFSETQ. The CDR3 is CASSWDPSGRSYEQYF. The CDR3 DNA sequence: TGCGCCAGCAGTTGGGACCCTAGCGGGAGGTCCTACGAGCAGTACTTC.

CDR3 residues: CASSLVGSYGYTF. For the CDR3, the DNA is TGTGCCAGCAGCTTGGTGGGTAGCTATGGCTACACCTTC. The chain is built from TRBV5-5 and TRBJ1-2; D unclear. CDR3 length: 13 amino acids. Trimming took 0 bases from V and 4 from J, leaving 7 bases between them. Germline assignment: CDR1 SGHKS and CDR2 YYEKEE (reference sequence).

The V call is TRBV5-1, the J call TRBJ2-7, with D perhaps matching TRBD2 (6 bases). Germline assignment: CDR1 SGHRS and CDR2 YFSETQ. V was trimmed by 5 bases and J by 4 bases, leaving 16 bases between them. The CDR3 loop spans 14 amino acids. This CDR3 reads CASRRGTGEYEQYF. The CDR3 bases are TGCGCCAGCAGACGGGGAACGGGGGAGTACGAGCAGTACTTC.

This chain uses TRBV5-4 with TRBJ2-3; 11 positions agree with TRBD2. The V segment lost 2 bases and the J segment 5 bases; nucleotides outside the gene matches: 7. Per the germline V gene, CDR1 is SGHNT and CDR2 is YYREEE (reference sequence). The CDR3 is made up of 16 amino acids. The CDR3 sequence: CASSFSSGRARDTQYF. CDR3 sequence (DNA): TGTGCCAGCAGCTTTAGTAGCGGGAGGGCCCGAGATACGCAGTATTTT. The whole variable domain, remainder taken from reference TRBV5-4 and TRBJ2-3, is ETGVTQSPTHLIKTRGQQVTLRCSSQSGHNTVSWYQQALGQGPQFIFQYYREEENGRGNFPPRFSGLQFPNYSSELNVNALELDDSALYLCASSFSSGRARDTQYFGPGTRLTVL.

CDR3 coding DNA: TGTGCCAGCAGCGTAGCGTTTTCAGCGGGAGTGGGCTACAATGAGCAGTTCTTC. It translates to CASSVAFSAGVGYNEQFF. The chain combines TRBV9 with TRBJ2-1; 8 bases map to TRBD2. CDR1 and CDR2 (germline): SGDLS, YYNGEE. The CDR3 length is 18 residues. V was clipped by 0 bases and J by 3 bases; unmatched bases: 11.

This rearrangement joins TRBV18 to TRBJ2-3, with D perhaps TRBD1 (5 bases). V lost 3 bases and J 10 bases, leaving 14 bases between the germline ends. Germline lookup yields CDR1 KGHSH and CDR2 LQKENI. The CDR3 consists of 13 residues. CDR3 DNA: TGTGCCAGCTCACCCCTCCACGGACAACCGCAGTATTTT. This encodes CASSPLHGQPQYF. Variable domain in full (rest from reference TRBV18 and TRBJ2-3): NAGVMQNPRHLVRRRGQEARLRCSPMKGHSHVYWYRQLPEEGLKFMVYLQKENIIDESGMPKERFSAEFPKEGPSILRIQQVVRGDSAAYFCASSPLHGQPQYFGPGTRLTVL.

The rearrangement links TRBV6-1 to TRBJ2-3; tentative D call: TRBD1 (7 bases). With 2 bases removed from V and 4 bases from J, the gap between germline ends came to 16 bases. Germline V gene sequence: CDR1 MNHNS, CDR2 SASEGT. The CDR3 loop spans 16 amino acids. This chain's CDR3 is CASSELLAGGADTQYF. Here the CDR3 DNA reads TGTGCCAGCAGTGAATTACTAGCAGGGGGTGCAGATACGCAGTATTTT.

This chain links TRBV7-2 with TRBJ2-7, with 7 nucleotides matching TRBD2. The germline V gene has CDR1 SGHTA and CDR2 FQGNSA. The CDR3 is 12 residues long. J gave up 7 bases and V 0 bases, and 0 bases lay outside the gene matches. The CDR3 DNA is TGTGCCAGCAGCTTAGCAGCGGGAGAGCAGTACTTC. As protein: CASSLAAGEQYF.

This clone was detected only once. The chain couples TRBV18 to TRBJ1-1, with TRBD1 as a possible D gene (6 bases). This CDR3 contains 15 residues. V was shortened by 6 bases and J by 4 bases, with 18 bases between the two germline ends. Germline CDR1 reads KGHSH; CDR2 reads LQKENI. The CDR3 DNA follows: TGTGCCAGCTCGCCTAGGCCAGGGGACTTCACTGAAGCTTTCTTT. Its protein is CASSPRPGDFTEAFF.

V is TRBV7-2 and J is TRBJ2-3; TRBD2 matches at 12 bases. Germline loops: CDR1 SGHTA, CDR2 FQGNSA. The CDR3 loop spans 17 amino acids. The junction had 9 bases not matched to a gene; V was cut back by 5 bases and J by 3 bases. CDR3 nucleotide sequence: TGTGCCAGCAGCCCCTCTAGCGGGAGGGCCGGTACAGATACGCAGTATTTT. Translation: CASSPSSGRAGTDTQYF.

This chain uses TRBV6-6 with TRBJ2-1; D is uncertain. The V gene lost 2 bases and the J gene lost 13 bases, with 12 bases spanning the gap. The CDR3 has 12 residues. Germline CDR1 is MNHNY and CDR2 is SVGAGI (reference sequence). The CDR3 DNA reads TGTGCCAGCAGTTACGAAGAGGCAGGACAGTTCTTC. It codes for CASSYEEAGQFF.

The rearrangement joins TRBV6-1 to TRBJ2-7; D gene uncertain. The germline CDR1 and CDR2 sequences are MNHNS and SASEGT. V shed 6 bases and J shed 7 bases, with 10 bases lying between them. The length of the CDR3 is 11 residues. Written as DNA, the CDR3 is TGTGCCAGCAGCGACATTGCGGAGCAGTACTTC. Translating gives CASSDIAEQYF.

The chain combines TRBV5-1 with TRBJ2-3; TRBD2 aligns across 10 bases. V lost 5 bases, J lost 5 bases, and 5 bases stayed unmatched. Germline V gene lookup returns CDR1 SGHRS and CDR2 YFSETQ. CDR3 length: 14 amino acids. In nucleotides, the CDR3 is TGCGCCAGCAGTCTAGCGGGAGTTGTAGATACGCAGTATTTT. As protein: CASSLAGVVDTQYF.

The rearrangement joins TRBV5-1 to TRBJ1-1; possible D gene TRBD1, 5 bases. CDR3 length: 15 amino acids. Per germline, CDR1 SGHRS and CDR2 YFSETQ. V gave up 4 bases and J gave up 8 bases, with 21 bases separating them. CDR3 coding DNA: TGCGCCAGCAGCACAGGACAACCGGCGCTTTCAGAAGCTTTCTTT. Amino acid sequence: CASSTGQPALSEAFF. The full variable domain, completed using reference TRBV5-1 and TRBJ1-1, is KAGVTQTPRYLIKTRGQQVTLSCSPISGHRSVSWYQQTPGQGLQFLFEYFSETQRNKGNFPGRFSGRQFSNSRSEMNVSTLELGDSALYLCASSTGQPALSEAFFGQGTRLTVV.

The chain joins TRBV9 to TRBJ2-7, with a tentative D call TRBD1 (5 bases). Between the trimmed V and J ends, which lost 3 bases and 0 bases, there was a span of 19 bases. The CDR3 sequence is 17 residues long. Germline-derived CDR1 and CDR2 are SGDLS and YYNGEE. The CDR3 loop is CASSASKTDPNSYEQYF. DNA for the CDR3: TGTGCCAGCAGCGCGTCTAAGACAGACCCGAACTCCTACGAGCAGTACTTC.

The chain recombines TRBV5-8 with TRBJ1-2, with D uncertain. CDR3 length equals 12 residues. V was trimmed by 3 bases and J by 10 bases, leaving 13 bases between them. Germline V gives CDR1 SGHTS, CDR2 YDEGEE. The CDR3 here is CASSYPLVVYTF. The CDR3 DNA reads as TGTGCCAGCAGCTACCCACTGGTGGTCTACACCTTC.

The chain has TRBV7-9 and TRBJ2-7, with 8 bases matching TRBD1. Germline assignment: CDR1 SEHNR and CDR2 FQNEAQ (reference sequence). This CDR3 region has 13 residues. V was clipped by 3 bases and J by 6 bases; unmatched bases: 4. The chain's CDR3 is CASSFSTGAEQYF. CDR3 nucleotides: TGTGCCAGCAGCTTCTCGACAGGGGCCGAGCAGTACTTC. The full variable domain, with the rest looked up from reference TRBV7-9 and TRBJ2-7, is DTGVSQNPRHKITKRGQNVTFRCDPISEHNRLYWYRQTLGQGPEFLTYFQNEAQLEKSRLLSDRFSAERPKGSFSTLEIQRTEQGDSAMYLCASSFSTGAEQYFGPGTRLTVT.

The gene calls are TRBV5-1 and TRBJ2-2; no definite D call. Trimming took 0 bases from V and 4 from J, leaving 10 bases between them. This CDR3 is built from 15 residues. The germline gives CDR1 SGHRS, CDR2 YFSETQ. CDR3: CASSLAVSGTGELFF. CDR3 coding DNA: TGCGCCAGCAGCTTGGCAGTCTCCGGCACCGGGGAGCTGTTTTTT. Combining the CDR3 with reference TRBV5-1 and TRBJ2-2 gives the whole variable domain KAGVTQTPRYLIKTRGQQVTLSCSPISGHRSVSWYQQTPGQGLQFLFEYFSETQRNKGNFPGRFSGRQFSNSRSEMNVSTLELGDSALYLCASSLAVSGTGELFFGEGSRLTVL.

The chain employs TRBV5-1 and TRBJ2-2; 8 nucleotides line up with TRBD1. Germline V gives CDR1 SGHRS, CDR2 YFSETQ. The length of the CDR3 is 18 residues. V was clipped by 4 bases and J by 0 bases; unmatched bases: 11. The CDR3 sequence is CASSPWTGPSANTGELFF. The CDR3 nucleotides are TGCGCCAGCAGCCCCTGGACAGGGCCCTCTGCGAACACCGGGGAGCTGTTTTTT.

The CDR3 is CASSLGWTDTQYF. The CDR3 nucleotides read TGTGCCAGCAGCTTAGGTTGGACAGATACGCAGTATTTT. V is TRBV7-6 and J is TRBJ2-3; no firm D call. V was clipped by 1 base and J by 3 bases, with 5 bases between them. Germline CDR1 and CDR2: SGHVS and FNYEAQ. This CDR3 spans 13 amino acids.

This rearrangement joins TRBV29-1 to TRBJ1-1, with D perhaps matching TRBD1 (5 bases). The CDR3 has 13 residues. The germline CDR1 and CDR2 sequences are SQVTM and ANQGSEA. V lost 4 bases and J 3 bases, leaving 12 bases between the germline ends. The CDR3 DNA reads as TGCAGCGTTGTTACCGGGGGGGACACTGAAGCTTTCTTT. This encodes CSVVTGGDTEAFF.

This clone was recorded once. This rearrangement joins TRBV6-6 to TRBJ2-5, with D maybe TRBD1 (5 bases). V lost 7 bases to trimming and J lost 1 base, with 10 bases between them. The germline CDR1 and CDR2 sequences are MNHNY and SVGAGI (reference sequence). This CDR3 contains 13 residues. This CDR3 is CASTGRPQETQYF. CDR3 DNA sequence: TGTGCCAGCACAGGGCGGCCCCAAGAGACCCAGTACTTC.

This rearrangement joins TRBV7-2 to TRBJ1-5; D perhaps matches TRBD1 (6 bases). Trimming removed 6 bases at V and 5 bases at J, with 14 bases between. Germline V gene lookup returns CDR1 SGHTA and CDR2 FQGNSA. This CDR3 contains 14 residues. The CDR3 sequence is CASSQRGGHQPQHF. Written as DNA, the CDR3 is TGTGCCAGCAGTCAAAGGGGGGGTCATCAGCCCCAGCATTTT.

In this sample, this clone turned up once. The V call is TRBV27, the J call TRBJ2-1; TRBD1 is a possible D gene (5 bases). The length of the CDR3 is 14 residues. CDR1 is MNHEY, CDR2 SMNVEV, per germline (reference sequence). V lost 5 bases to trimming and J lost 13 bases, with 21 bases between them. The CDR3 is CASSSPTEETRQFF. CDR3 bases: TGTGCCAGCAGTAGTCCGACAGAGGAAACAAGACAGTTCTTC.

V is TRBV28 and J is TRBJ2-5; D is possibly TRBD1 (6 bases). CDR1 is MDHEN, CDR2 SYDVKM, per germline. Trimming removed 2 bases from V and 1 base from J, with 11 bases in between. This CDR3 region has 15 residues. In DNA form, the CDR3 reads TGTGCCAGCAGTTTAGGACAGCTATTCCAAGAGACCCAGTACTTC. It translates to CASSLGQLFQETQYF.